The present TCR beta chain was sequenced within a study of blood T cells in healthy people across ages. Peripheral blood, roughly 9.3 milliliters per donor, was collected. A second PCR, run for roughly 6 to 11 cycles, used a sample-barcoded 5' primer plus a J-beta primer mix. MiXCR, run by TCRdb on the 5' RACE reads, gives a single entry per CDR3 protein. The sample lists around 600,000 distinct CDR3 sequences, around half seen once, with 20% to 25% in the top ten. V was clipped by 6 bases and J by 8 bases; unmatched bases: 10. The CDR3 has 14 residues. This clonotype was seen a handful of times. The sequenced sample consisted of blood. The TCR originated in a man older than 75 in good health. The chain has TRBV12-3 or TRBV12-4 and TRBJ1-2; 9 bases fit TRBD1. In DNA form, the CDR3 reads TGTGCCAGCAGGATTACAGGGGGCGGTGACGGCTACACCTTC. This encodes CASRITGGGDGYTF.